The present TCR beta chain was sequenced within a study of blood T cell repertoires in COVID-19. For the study at large: The United States, Italy and Spain were the sources of the acute and convalescent COVID-19 samples. The analysed material was cDNA or gDNA that came from T cells, B-cell-depleted T cells, or PBMCs.

Trimming pared 5 bases from V and 2 bases from J, leaving 16 bases between. CDR3 length equals 16 residues. CDR1 and CDR2 (germline): SEHNR, FQNEAQ (reference sequence). Original methodology: By means of reference gene primer amplification, nucleated cell counts were estimated. Data came from immunoSEQ multiplex PCR; TCRdb stores just in-frame clones and leaves some out. The DNA gave D and trimming, while V, J and clone size come from that table. The data contain roughly 60,000 clones, 84% of them singletons. This chain links TRBV7-9 with TRBJ1-5, with D possibly matching TRBD1 (6 bases). This receptor was taken from a man in his sixties with COVID-19, enrolled during active disease. The sample consisted of peripheral blood. The CDR3 DNA is TGTGCCAGCAGCCCCGGGACAAACGGCCGCAATCAGCCCCAGCATTTT. As protein: CASSPGTNGRNQPQHF.